One sample yielded the 21 T cell receptor beta chains listed below, sequenced in a study of cytomegalovirus exposure and HLA in healthy donors. PCR employed 60 Vbeta and 13 Jbeta primers. Libraries were prepared by immunoSEQ multiplex PCR; TCRdb keeps only in-frame clonotypes and omits some of them. Among 200,000 to 250,000 clones, more than 65% were seen once, and the ten largest hold roughly 1.5%. Sequencing used PBMCs. Every receptor here comes from a man aged 45 to 65 in good health and CMV-seronegative.

The V gene is TRBV27, the J gene TRBJ2-2; 7 bases line up with TRBD2. J was trimmed by 1 base and V by 6 bases; bases with no gene match: 5. The CDR3 loop spans 15 amino acids. Germline V gene data show CDR1 as MNHEY and CDR2 as SMNVEV (reference sequence). The CDR3: CASSRLAENTGELFF. The CDR3 DNA reads as TGTGCCAGCAGCCGACTAGCTGAGAACACCGGGGAGCTGTTTTTT.

This chain uses TRBV14 with TRBJ2-7; TRBD2 matches at 9 bases. The V and J ends lost 0 bases and 6 bases, in that order; junction bases with no gene match: 6. CDR3 length: 15 residues. CDR1 is SGHDN, CDR2 FVKESK, per germline. The chain's CDR3 is CASSQDGAGGREQYF. The DNA of the CDR3 is TGTGCCAGCAGCCAAGATGGGGCGGGAGGGCGCGAGCAGTACTTC. The full variable domain, with the rest looked up from reference TRBV14 and TRBJ2-7, is EAGVTQFPSHSVIEKGQTVTLRCDPISGHDNLYWYRRVMGKEIKFLLHFVKESKQDESGMPNNRFLAERTGGTYSTLKVQPAELEDSGVYFCASSQDGAGGREQYFGPGTRLTVT.

This clone was counted a few times. This chain connects TRBV7-2 to TRBJ1-1; D is unclear. Per the germline V gene, CDR1 is SGHTA and CDR2 is FQGNSA. Trimming took off 0 bases at V and 0 bases at J, with 5 bases between the two ends. The CDR3 has 14 amino acids. The CDR3 loop reads CASSLALLNTEAFF. Here the CDR3 DNA reads TGTGCCAGCAGCTTAGCGCTATTGAACACTGAAGCTTTCTTT.

V gene TRBV6-1 combines with J gene TRBJ2-7, with 8 bases fitting TRBD2. This CDR3 contains 14 residues. Germline CDR1 MNHNS, CDR2 SASEGT. Germline trimming cut 8 bases from V and 4 bases from J; bases unmatched to any gene: 10. The CDR3, as DNA: TGTGCCAGCCGGGAACTAGCGGTCTCTTACGAGCAGTACTTC. Its protein product is CASRELAVSYEQYF.

The gene calls are TRBV15 and TRBJ2-1, with 7 bases matching TRBD2. The length of the CDR3 is 15 residues. V trimming: 3 bases; J trimming: 7 bases; junction bases outside the gene matches: 9. Germline values: CDR1 LNHNV, CDR2 YYDKDF (reference sequence). The CDR3 protein is CATSSGQAGFNEQFF. CDR3 nucleotides: TGTGCCACCAGCAGTGGGCAAGCGGGATTTAATGAGCAGTTCTTC.

On this clone itself: The junction departs from germline at one end; a sequencing error may be responsible. The V gene is TRBV15, the J gene TRBJ2-3; D is perhaps TRBD2 (7 bases). Germline V CDR1 and CDR2: LNHNV, YYDKDF (reference sequence). This CDR3 has 16 residues. CDR3 bases: TGTGCCACCAGGAGAGCTTTAGGGGGGGCATTAGATACGCAGTATTTT. This gives the protein CATRRALGGALDTQYF.

V is TRBV5-6 and J is TRBJ1-4, with D possibly being TRBD1 (5 bases). V shed 1 base and J shed 7 bases, with 11 bases lying between them. CDR1 is SGHDT, CDR2 YYEEEE, per germline. CDR3 length equals 14 residues. In nucleotides, the CDR3 is TGTGCCAGCAGCTTGAAAACAGGCATTGAAAAACTGTTTTTT. Its protein is CASSLKTGIEKLFF.

The chain joins TRBV5-6 to TRBJ2-5; D may be TRBD1 (6 bases). The J call could be wrong; TRBJ2-7 is a better fit for the DNA end. The CDR3 is made up of 14 amino acids. From germline, CDR1 is SGHDT and CDR2 YYEEEE. The CDR3 DNA follows: TGTGCCAGCAGCTTTAGTACAGGGTTGGACGAGCAGTACTTC. Translated, it gives CASSFSTGLDEQYF.

The gene calls are TRBV7-6 and TRBJ2-1; 8 nucleotides line up with TRBD2. The CDR3 sequence is 16 residues long. The V gene end was trimmed by 0 bases and the J gene end by 0 bases; junction bases not matched to a gene: 1. Per germline, CDR1 SGHVS and CDR2 FNYEAQ. The chain's CDR3 is CASSLAGLASYNEQFF. The CDR3 DNA follows: TGTGCCAGCAGCTTAGCAGGACTAGCCTCCTACAATGAGCAGTTCTTC.

Concerning this clone: A much larger clonotype is one base distant, so this may be a read error. V is TRBV2 and J is TRBJ2-3, with a tentative D call TRBD1 (5 bases). Germline V lookup: CDR1 SNHLY, CDR2 FYNNEI. V was shortened by 2 bases and J by 0 bases, with 6 bases between the two germline ends. This CDR3 contains 14 residues. CDR3 in DNA: TGTGCCAGCAGTGAAAGGGGCAGCACAGATACGCAGTATTTT. Encoded protein: CASSERGSTDTQYF.

This chain uses TRBV5-4 with TRBJ1-4; no clear D. Trimming cost V 4 bases and J 8 bases, with 18 bases left between them. CDR1 SGHNT and CDR2 YYREEE come from the germline V gene (reference sequence). The CDR3 consists of 15 residues. CDR3 DNA: TGTGCCAGCAGCCCCTCGGCGGGCGGAGGGGAAAAACTGTTTTTT. Translation gives CASSPSAGGGEKLFF.

The V and J genes are TRBV7-6 and TRBJ1-1, with D perhaps TRBD1 (6 bases). Deletions cut 4 bases from V and 7 bases from J, with 22 bases between. This CDR3 region has 16 residues. Germline lookup yields CDR1 SGHVS and CDR2 FNYEAQ. The DNA for the CDR3 is TGTGCCAGCAGCTACGGAACCGACAGGCCGCGGAGTGAAGCTTTCTTT. Its protein is CASSYGTDRPRSEAFF.

The chain employs TRBV2 and TRBJ2-1; 12 bases line up with TRBD2. The CDR3 contains 16 residues. With V trimmed by 5 bases and J by 3 bases, 5 bases remained unmatched. The germline gives CDR1 SNHLY, CDR2 FYNNEI. In DNA form, the CDR3 reads TGTGCCAGCAGTAACGGACTAGCGGGATTCTACAATGAGCAGTTCTTC. Protein sequence: CASSNGLAGFYNEQFF.

This clone occurred a few times. The gene calls are TRBV6-1 and TRBJ1-1; D ambiguous. CDR3 size: 14 residues. V lost 4 bases to trimming and J lost 2 bases, with 11 bases between them. Per the germline V gene, CDR1 is MNHNS and CDR2 is SASEGT. The CDR3 DNA sequence: TGTGCCAGCAGTGGTGGGCGGGTAAACACTGAAGCTTTCTTT. It is translated as CASSGGRVNTEAFF.

The chain combines TRBV29-1 with TRBJ2-7; perhaps TRBD2 as D (6 bases). CDR1 is SQVTM, CDR2 ANQGSEA, per germline. V lost 7 bases and J 7 bases, leaving 20 bases between the germline ends. The CDR3 spans 13 residues. This CDR3 reads CSGGDSLNLEQYF. The CDR3 DNA follows: TGCAGCGGGGGGGACTCTCTAAATTTAGAGCAGTACTTC.

CDR3 region: CASSVREGVRDEQFF. CDR3 bases: TGTGCCAGCAGCGTCCGGGAGGGTGTTCGCGATGAGCAGTTCTTC. The chain has TRBV9 and TRBJ2-1, with 8 nucleotides matching TRBD2. This CDR3 spans 15 amino acids. V shed 2 bases and J 8 bases; nucleotides not matched to a gene: 9. The V gene's germline CDR1 is SGDLS and CDR2 YYNGEE.

V is TRBV7-9 and J is TRBJ2-3; 8 nucleotides agree with TRBD1. In germline, CDR1 is SEHNR, CDR2 FQNEAQ (reference sequence). This CDR3 comprises 15 residues. The V gene end was trimmed by 5 bases and the J gene end by 1 base; junction bases not matched to a gene: 5. CDR3 region: CASSPPTGGTDTQYF. CDR3 in DNA: TGTGCCAGCAGCCCCCCGACAGGGGGCACAGATACGCAGTATTTT.

The genes are TRBV19 and TRBJ1-5; 7 positions agree with TRBD1. Germline V gene sequence: CDR1 LNHDA, CDR2 SQIVND (reference sequence). Trimming took 7 bases from V and 4 from J; bases not matched to a gene: 4. There are 13 residues in the CDR3. The CDR3: CASTDRVNQPQHF. The CDR3 DNA reads as TGTGCCAGTACCGACAGGGTTAATCAGCCCCAGCATTTT.

This chain joins TRBV2 and TRBJ2-3; TRBD2 agrees at 9 bases. The germline V gene has CDR1 SNHLY and CDR2 FYNNEI. V lost 6 bases and J lost 4; bases outside the gene matches: 11. This CDR3 contains 16 residues. The CDR3 loop is CASRSAAGGRSDTQYF. CDR3 DNA sequence: TGTGCCAGCAGATCCGCGGCGGGAGGGCGATCAGATACGCAGTATTTT.

The CDR3 here is CASSPAGTPNTEAFF. For the CDR3, the DNA is TGTGCCAGCAGCCCTGCTGGGACTCCGAACACTGAAGCTTTCTTT. The rearrangement links TRBV7-9 to TRBJ1-1; tentative D call: TRBD1 (5 bases). In germline, CDR1 is SEHNR, CDR2 FQNEAQ (reference sequence). This CDR3 contains 15 residues. Trimming took 5 bases from V and 1 from J, leaving 14 bases between them.

V and J are TRBV7-9 and TRBJ2-3, with 13 nucleotides matching TRBD2. In germline, CDR1 is SEHNR, CDR2 FQNEAQ (reference sequence). This CDR3 has 16 residues. Trimming at V came to 3 bases and at J to 7 bases, leaving 7 bases not matched to a gene. The CDR3 sequence: CASSFWTSGSSHTQYF. The CDR3 coding sequence is TGTGCCAGCAGCTTCTGGACTAGCGGGAGTTCCCATACGCAGTATTTT.